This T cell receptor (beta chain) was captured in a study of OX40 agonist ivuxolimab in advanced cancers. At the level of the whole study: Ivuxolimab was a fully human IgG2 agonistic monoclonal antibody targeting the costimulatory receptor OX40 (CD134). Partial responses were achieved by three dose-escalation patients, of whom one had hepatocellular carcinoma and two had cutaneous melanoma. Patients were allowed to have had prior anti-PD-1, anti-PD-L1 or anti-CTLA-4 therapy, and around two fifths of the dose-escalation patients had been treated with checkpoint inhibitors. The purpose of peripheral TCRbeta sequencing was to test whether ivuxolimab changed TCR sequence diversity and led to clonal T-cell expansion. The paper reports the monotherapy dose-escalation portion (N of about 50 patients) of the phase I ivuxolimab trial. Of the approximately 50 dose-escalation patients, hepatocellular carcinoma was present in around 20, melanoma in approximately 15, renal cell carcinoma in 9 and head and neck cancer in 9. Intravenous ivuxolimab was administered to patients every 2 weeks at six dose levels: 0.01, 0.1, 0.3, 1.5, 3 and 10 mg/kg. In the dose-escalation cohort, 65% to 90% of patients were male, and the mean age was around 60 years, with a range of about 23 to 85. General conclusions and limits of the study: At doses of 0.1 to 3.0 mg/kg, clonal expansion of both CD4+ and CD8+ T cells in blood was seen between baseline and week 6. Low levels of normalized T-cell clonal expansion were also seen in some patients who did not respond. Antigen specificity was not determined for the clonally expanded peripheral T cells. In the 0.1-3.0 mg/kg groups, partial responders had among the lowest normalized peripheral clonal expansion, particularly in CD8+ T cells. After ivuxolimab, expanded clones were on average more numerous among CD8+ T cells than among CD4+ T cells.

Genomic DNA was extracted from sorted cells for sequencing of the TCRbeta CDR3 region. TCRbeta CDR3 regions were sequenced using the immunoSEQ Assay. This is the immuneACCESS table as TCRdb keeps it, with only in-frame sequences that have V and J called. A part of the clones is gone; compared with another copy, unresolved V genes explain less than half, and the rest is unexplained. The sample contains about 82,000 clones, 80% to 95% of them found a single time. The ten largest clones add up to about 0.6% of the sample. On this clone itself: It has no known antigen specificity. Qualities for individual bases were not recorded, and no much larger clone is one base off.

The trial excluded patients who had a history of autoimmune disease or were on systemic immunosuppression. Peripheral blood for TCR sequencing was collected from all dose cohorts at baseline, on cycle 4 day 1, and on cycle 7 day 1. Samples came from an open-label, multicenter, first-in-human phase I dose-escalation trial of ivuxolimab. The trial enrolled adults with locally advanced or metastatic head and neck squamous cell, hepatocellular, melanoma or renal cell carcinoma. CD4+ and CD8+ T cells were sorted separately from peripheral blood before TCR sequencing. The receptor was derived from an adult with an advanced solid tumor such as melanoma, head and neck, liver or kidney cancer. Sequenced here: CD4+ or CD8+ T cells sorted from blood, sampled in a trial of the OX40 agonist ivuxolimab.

The CDR3 has the sequence CASSERDQPQHF. The nucleotides are TGCGCCAGCAGTGAGCGCGATCAGCCCCAGCATTTT. The chain was built from TRBV10-2 and TRBJ1-5; no D segment can be confidently identified. The CDR3 holds 12 amino acids from the cysteine to the phenylalanine. CDR3 DNA only is kept here, 36 bases in frame from base 1. The V end loses 2 bases and the J end loses 5 bases, and a stretch of 4 bases separates them. Reading the germline V gene gives CDR1 WSHSY and CDR2 SAAADI.